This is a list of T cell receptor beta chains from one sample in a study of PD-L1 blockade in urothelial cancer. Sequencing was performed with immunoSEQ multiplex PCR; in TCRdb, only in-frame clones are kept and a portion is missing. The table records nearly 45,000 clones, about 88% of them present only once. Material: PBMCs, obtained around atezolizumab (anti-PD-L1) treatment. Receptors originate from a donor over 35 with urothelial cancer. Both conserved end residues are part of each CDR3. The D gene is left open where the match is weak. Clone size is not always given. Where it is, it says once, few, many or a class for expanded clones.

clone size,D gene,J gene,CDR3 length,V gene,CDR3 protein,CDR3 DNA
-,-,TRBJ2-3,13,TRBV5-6,CASSPTGTDTQYF,TGTGCCAGCAGCCCGACAGGCACAGATACGCAGTATTTT
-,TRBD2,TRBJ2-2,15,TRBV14,CASRAGGARTGELFF,TGTGCCAGCAGGGCCGGGGGGGCGAGGACCGGGGAGCTGTTTTTT
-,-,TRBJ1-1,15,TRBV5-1,CASSPGTTRNTEAFF,TGCGCCAGCAGCCCCGGTACGACAAGGAACACTGAAGCTTTCTTT
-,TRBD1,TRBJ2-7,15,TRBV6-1,CASRRGGQGVYEQYF,TGTGCCAGCAGGCGTGGGGGACAGGGGGTCTACGAGCAGTACTTC
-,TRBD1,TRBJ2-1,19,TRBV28,CASSTGQGVSFSKYNEQFF,TGTGCCAGCAGTACGGGACAGGGGGTTTCCTTTTCCAAATACAATGAGCAGTTCTTC
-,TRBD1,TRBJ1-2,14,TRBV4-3,CASSRGQAQGGYTF,TGCGCCAGCAGCCGGGGACAGGCCCAGGGAGGCTACACCTTC
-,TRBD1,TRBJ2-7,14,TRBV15,CATSRPDREGEQYF,TGTGCCACCAGCAGGCCGGACAGGGAAGGCGAGCAGTACTTC
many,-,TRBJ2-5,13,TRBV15,CATSSSAGETQYF,TGTGCCACCAGCAGTAGTGCGGGGGAGACCCAGTACTTC
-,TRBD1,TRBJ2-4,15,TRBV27,CASSDRGLAKNIQYF,TGTGCCAGCAGCGACAGGGGGCTGGCCAAAAACATTCAGTACTTC
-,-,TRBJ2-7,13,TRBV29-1,CSVEGHGEYEQYF,TGCAGCGTTGAAGGGCATGGTGAATACGAGCAGTACTTC
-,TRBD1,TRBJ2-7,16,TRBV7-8,CASSLRLGTGGYEQYF,TGTGCCAGCAGCTTGAGATTGGGGACAGGGGGCTACGAGCAGTACTTC
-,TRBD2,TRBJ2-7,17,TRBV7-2,CASSLVVGSGRVDEQYF,TGTGCCAGCAGCTTAGTGGTGGGTAGCGGGAGGGTCGACGAGCAGTACTTC
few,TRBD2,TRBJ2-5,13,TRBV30,CAGTLAGGETQYF,TGTGCCGGGACCCTGGCCGGGGGGGAGACCCAGTACTTC
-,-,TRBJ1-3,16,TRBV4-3,CASSQAQGSSGNTIYF,TGCGCCAGCAGCCAAGCTCAAGGGAGCTCTGGAAACACCATATATTTT
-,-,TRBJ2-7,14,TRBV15,CATSRLARPYEQYF,TGTGCCACCAGCAGACTAGCACGACCCTACGAGCAGTACTTC
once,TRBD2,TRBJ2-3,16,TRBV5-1,CASSLGSSGSTDTQYF,TGCGCCAGCAGCTTGGGGTCTAGCGGGAGCACAGATACGCAGTATTTT
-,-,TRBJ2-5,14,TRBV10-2,CASSEWGDWETQYF,TGCGCCAGCAGTGAGTGGGGGGATTGGGAGACCCAGTACTTC
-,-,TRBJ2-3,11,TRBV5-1,CASTRGDTQYF,TGCGCCAGCACCCGGGGGGATACGCAGTATTTT
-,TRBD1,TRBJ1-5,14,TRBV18,CASSPLEGAQPQHF,TGTGCCAGCTCACCTTTGGAGGGGGCTCAGCCCCAGCATTTT
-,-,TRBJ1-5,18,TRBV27,CASSSPAPTGRSNQPQHF,TGTGCCAGCAGCTCCCCTGCCCCGACAGGCCGTAGCAATCAGCCCCAGCATTTT
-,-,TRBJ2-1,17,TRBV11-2,CASSPNRRDPQGNEQFF,TGTGCCAGCAGCCCCAACCGCCGGGACCCCCAGGGGAATGAGCAGTTCTTC
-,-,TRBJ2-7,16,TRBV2,CASSDRKGGGFYEQYF,TGTGCCAGCAGCGATCGCAAGGGAGGTGGGTTCTACGAGCAGTACTTC
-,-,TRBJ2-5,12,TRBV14,CASSPSGETQYF,TGTGCCAGCAGCCCCTCAGGAGAGACCCAGTACTTC
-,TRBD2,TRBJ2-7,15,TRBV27,CASSSPRGGTYEQYF,TGTGCCAGCAGTTCCCCCCGGGGGGGGACCTACGAGCAGTACTTC
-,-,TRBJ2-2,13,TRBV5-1,CASSSRGTGELFF,TGCGCCAGCAGCTCCCGGGGAACCGGGGAGCTGTTTTTT
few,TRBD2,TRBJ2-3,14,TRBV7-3,CASSLRRGADTQYF,TGTGCCAGCAGCTTACGTCGGGGGGCAGATACGCAGTATTTT
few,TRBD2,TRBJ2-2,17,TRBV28,CASSLGGLASDTGELFF,TGTGCCAGCAGTTTGGGGGGACTAGCCTCAGACACCGGGGAGCTGTTTTTT
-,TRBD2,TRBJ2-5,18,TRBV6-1,CASSEFPGLAGGRETQYF,TGTGCCAGCAGTGAGTTCCCCGGACTAGCGGGAGGGCGGGAGACCCAGTACTTC
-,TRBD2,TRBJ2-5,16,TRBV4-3,CASSQNRAGAGETQYF,TGCGCCAGCAGCCAAAACCGAGCGGGAGCGGGGGAGACCCAGTACTTC
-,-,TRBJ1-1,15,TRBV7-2,CASSLSGVMNTEAFF,TGTGCCAGCAGCTTATCAGGGGTAATGAACACTGAAGCTTTCTTT
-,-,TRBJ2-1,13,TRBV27,CASSLVGSNEQFF,TGTGCCAGCAGTTTAGTGGGCTCAAATGAGCAGTTCTTC
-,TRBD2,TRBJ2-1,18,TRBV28,CASSGPRGGRTGYNEQFF,TGTGCCAGCAGTGGGCCCCGGGGGGGGAGGACGGGCTACAATGAGCAGTTCTTC
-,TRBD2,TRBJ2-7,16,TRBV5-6,CASSPRLGGRAYGQYF,TGTGCCAGCAGCCCCCGCTTGGGCGGGAGGGCCTACGGGCAGTACTTC
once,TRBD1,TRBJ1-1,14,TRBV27,CASTPTGGSTEAFF,TGTGCCAGCACCCCGACAGGGGGATCCACTGAAGCTTTCTTT